This is a list of T cell receptor beta chains from one sample in a study of T cell responses to AZD1222 COVID-19 vaccine. The method was immunoSEQ multiplex PCR; TCRdb's version includes in-frame clones alone and lacks a portion of them. In the table there are more than 85,000 clones, around 90% of which are singletons. The input for sequencing was peripheral blood, taken on day 0 of MenACWY control vaccination. These receptors came from an adult in good health. The conserved cysteine and the conserved F or W are not part of the CDR3 here.

V gene: TRBV11-3; J gene: TRBJ2-1; CDR3 protein: ASSPAGDRRHEQF
V gene: TRBV3-1/TRBV3-2; J gene: TRBJ1-2; CDR3 protein: ASSQRPGAYGYT
V gene: TRBV9; J gene: TRBJ2-3; CDR3 protein: ASSVDQRGWDTQY
V gene: TRBV21-1; J gene: TRBJ1-2; CDR3 protein: ASSPTRGTLDGYT
V gene: TRBV11-2; J gene: TRBJ2-3; CDR3 protein: ASSPVGQGTQY
V gene: TRBV9; J gene: TRBJ2-6; CDR3 protein: ASSLNRDRGPGANVLT
V gene: TRBV30; J gene: TRBJ1-4; CDR3 protein: AWRAGNNEKLF
V gene: TRBV28; J gene: TRBJ1-1; CDR3 protein: ASTGTEAF
V gene: TRBV3-1/TRBV3-2; J gene: TRBJ1-4; CDR3 protein: ASSPAGQGREKLF
V gene: TRBV30; J gene: TRBJ2-7; CDR3 protein: AWGQSSYEQY
V gene: TRBV12-3/TRBV12-4; J gene: TRBJ2-1; CDR3 protein: ASLGGRRDEQF
V gene: TRBV13; J gene: TRBJ2-7; CDR3 protein: ASSRRSYEQY
V gene: TRBV2; J gene: TRBJ1-5; CDR3 protein: ASRRDTLANQPQH
V gene: TRBV4-1; J gene: TRBJ2-1; CDR3 protein: ASSQKGVAEGMEQF
V gene: TRBV10-3; J gene: TRBJ1-1; CDR3 protein: AISESGTALMNTEAF
V gene: TRBV27; J gene: TRBJ2-1; CDR3 protein: ASRPGLASYNEQF
V gene: TRBV4-2; J gene: TRBJ1-2; CDR3 protein: ASSHELTRDNYGYT
V gene: TRBV3-1/TRBV3-2; J gene: TRBJ2-2; CDR3 protein: ASSLTGAGGELF
V gene: TRBV28; J gene: TRBJ1-2; CDR3 protein: ASSRVFDYGYT
V gene: TRBV2; J gene: TRBJ2-4; CDR3 protein: ASSSGTGASLAKNIQY
V gene: TRBV28; J gene: TRBJ2-3; CDR3 protein: AIRDIFTDTQY
V gene: TRBV3-1/TRBV3-2; J gene: TRBJ2-6; CDR3 protein: ASSLRDGRVGANVLT
V gene: TRBV28; J gene: TRBJ1-3; CDR3 protein: ASSFYTGPGNTIY
V gene: TRBV7-8; J gene: TRBJ2-1; CDR3 protein: ASSFTGGAYNEQF
V gene: TRBV7-2; J gene: TRBJ1-1; CDR3 protein: ASSVQQGRTEAF
V gene: TRBV27; J gene: TRBJ1-1; CDR3 protein: ASSPLRGGSTI
V gene: TRBV30; J gene: TRBJ2-1; CDR3 protein: AWSVGSAREQF
V gene: TRBV9; J gene: TRBJ1-2; CDR3 protein: ASSPGDLTSGYGYT
V gene: TRBV30; J gene: TRBJ2-5; CDR3 protein: AWSLGQGGETQY
V gene: TRBV5-6; J gene: TRBJ2-1; CDR3 protein: ASSFSRAYNEQF
V gene: TRBV7-2; J gene: TRBJ2-7; CDR3 protein: ASSDRGESSEQY
V gene: TRBV5-4; J gene: TRBJ1-1; CDR3 protein: ASSLAGQNTEAF
V gene: TRBV6-6; J gene: TRBJ2-7; CDR3 protein: ASSYEGGSYEQY
V gene: TRBV4-2; J gene: TRBJ2-6; CDR3 protein: ASSLAAQSGANVLT
V gene: TRBV10-3; J gene: TRBJ2-3; CDR3 protein: ANSTGRLRTDTQY
V gene: TRBV7-2; J gene: TRBJ2-7; CDR3 protein: ASSQGAGEQY
V gene: TRBV19; J gene: TRBJ1-5; CDR3 protein: ASGNPAGNQPQH
V gene: TRBV27; J gene: TRBJ2-2; CDR3 protein: ASFSTVFATGELF
V gene: TRBV6-1; J gene: TRBJ1-1; CDR3 protein: ASSEYRDNTEAF
V gene: TRBV29-1; J gene: TRBJ2-7; CDR3 protein: SVEDSAYEQY
V gene: TRBV9; J gene: TRBJ2-2; CDR3 protein: ASSVGTDATGELF
V gene: TRBV7-9; J gene: TRBJ2-7; CDR3 protein: ASSPGLAGAYEQY
V gene: TRBV11-2; J gene: TRBJ2-6; CDR3 protein: ASSPRVGANVLT
V gene: TRBV7-3; J gene: TRBJ1-4; CDR3 protein: ASSKTGSTNEKLF
V gene: TRBV11-2; J gene: TRBJ1-2; CDR3 protein: ASSTLKRTGPNYGYT
V gene: TRBV12-3/TRBV12-4; J gene: TRBJ2-7; CDR3 protein: ASTLRGDEQY
V gene: TRBV30; J gene: TRBJ1-1; CDR3 protein: AWRQGWSGNTEAF